This T cell receptor (beta chain) was identified in a study of blood T cell repertoires in COVID-19. The CDR3 is 15 amino acids. Germline CDR1 SNHLY, CDR2 FYNNEI. The junction had 14 bases not matched to a gene; V was cut back by 11 bases and J by 4 bases. Libraries were prepared by immunoSEQ multiplex PCR; TCRdb keeps only in-frame clonotypes and omits some of them. The table shows roughly 200,000 clones, with roughly 90% occurring only once. The chain links TRBV2 to TRBJ2-3; 8 bases fit TRBD2. Sequencing was performed on PBMCs or T cells enriched from blood (not recorded which). The sequence derives from a woman in her fifties or sixties in a cohort exposed to, infected with or recovered from COVID-19 (not recorded which). The CDR3 DNA follows: TGTGCCGGAACTACTCGGGGGGGCGGGGCAGATACGCAGTATTTT. Amino acids: CAGTTRGGGADTQYF.